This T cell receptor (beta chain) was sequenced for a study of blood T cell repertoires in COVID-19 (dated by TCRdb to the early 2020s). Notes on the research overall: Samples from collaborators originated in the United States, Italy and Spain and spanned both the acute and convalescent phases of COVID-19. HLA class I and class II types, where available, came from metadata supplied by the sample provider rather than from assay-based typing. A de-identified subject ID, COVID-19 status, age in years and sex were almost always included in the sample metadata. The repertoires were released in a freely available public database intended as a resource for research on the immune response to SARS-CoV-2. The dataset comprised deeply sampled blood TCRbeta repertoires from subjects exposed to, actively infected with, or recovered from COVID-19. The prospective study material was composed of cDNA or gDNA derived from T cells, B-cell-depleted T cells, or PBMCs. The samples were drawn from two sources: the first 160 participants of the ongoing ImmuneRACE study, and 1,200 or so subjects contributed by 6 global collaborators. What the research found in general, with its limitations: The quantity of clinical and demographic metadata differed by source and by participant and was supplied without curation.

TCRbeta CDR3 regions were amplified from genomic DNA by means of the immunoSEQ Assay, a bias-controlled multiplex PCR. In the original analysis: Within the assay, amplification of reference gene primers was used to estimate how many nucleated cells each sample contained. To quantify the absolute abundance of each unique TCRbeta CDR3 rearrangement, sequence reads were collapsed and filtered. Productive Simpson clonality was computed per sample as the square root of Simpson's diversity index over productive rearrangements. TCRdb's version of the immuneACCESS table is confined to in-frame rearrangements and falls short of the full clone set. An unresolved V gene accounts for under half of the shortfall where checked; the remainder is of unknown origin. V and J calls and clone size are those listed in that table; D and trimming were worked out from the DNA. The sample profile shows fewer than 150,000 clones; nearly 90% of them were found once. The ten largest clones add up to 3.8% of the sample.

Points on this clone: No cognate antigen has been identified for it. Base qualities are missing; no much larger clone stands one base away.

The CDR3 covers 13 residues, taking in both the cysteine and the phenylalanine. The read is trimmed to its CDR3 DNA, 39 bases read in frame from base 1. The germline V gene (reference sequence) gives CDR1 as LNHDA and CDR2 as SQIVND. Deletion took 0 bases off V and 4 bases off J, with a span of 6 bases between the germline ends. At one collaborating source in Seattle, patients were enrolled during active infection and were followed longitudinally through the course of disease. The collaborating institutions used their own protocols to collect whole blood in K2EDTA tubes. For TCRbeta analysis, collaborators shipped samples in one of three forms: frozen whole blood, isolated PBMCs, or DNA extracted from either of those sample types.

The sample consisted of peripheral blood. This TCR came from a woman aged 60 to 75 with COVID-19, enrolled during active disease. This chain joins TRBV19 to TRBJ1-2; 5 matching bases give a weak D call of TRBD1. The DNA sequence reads TGTGCCAGTAGTATAGATACAGGCTATGGCTACACCTTC. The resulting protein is CASSIDTGYGYTF.